The T cell receptor beta chain under discussion was sequenced for a study of blood T cell repertoires in COVID-19. Across the study: The study drew acute and convalescent COVID-19 samples from the United States, Italy and Spain. T cells, B-cell-depleted T cells, or PBMCs provided the cDNA or gDNA that served as material.

In the study's own analysis: Amplification of reference gene primers provided the estimated nucleated cell counts. Clones were read by immunoSEQ multiplex PCR, and TCRdb kept only the in-frame ones, dropping some. V and J calls and clone size are copied from that table; D and trimming were computed from the DNA. The table has about 490,000 clones, around 85% seen once. The sample comprised peripheral blood. The receptor was derived from a human donor in a cohort sampled during active COVID-19.

This CDR3 reads CSVEMTSGADTQYF. Written as DNA, the CDR3 is TGCAGCGTTGAAATGACTAGCGGGGCAGATACGCAGTATTTT. V and J are TRBV29-1 and TRBJ2-3; 11 positions match TRBD2. V shed 2 bases and J 4 bases; nucleotides not matched to a gene: 2. The length of the CDR3 is 14 residues. Germline V gives CDR1 SQVTM, CDR2 ANQGSEA.